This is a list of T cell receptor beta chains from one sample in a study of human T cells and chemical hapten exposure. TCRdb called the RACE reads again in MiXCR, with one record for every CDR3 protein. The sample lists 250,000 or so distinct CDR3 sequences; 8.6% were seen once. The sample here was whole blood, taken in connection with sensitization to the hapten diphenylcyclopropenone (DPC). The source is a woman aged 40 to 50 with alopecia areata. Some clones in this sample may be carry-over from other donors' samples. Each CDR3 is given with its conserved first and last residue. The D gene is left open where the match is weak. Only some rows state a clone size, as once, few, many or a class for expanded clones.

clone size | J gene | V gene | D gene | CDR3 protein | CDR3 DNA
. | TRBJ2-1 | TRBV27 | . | CASSSKPHGLAHNEQFF | TGTGCCAGCAGTTCCAAACCGCACGGACTGGCTCACAATGAGCAGTTCTTC
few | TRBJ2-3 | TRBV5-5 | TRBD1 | CASRKQGNLPDTQYF | TGTGCCAGCCGAAAACAGGGGAATCTTCCAGATACGCAGTATTTT
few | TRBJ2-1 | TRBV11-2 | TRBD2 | CASSRSRTSGGGNEQFF | TGTGCCAGCAGCCGAAGCAGGACTAGCGGGGGAGGGAATGAGCAGTTCTTC
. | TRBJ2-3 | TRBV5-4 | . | CASSLGSRLPVTDTQYF | TGTGCCAGCAGCTTGGGGTCCAGACTTCCTGTTACAGATACGCAGTATTTT
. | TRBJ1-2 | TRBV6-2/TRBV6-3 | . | CASTPPTVNYGYTF | TGTGCCAGCACCCCACCGACAGTTAACTATGGCTACACCTTC
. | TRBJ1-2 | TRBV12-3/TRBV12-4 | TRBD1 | CASSRRQGPTGTNYGYTF | TGTGCCAGCAGTCGCCGACAGGGGCCCACTGGGACTAACTATGGCTACACCTTC
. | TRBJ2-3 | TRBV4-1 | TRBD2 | CASSQQWTRAGTTDTQYF | TGCGCCAGCAGCCAACAATGGACCCGAGCGGGAACCACAGATACGCAGTATTTT
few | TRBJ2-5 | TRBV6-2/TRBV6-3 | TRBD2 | CAIGLAGDLETQYF | TGTGCCATCGGACTAGCGGGAGATCTAGAGACCCAGTACTTC
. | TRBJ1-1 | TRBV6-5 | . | CASRFNTEAFF | TGTGCCAGCCGATTTAACACTGAAGCTTTCTTT
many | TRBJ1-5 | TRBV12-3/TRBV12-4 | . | CASSLGSNQPQHF | TGTGCCAGCAGCTTAGGGAGCAATCAGCCCCAGCATTTT
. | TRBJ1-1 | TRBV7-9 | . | CASSSRQRLNTEAFF | TGTGCCAGCAGCTCGCGACAGAGGTTGAACACTGAAGCTTTCTTT
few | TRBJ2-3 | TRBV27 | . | CASSLRPGSSDTQYF | TGTGCCAGCAGTTTACGTCCGGGGAGCTCAGATACGCAGTATTTT
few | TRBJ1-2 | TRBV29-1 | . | CSAGTGASDYGYTF | TGCAGCGCCGGAACGGGGGCATCTGACTATGGCTACACCTTC
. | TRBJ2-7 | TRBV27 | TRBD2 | CASSLGTSGGREQYF | TGTGCCAGCAGTCTCGGGACTAGCGGGGGCAGAGAGCAGTACTTC
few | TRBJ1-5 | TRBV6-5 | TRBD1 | CASRSTGTGGKRSNQPQHF | TGTGCCAGCAGGTCAACCGGGACAGGGGGCAAGCGGAGCAATCAGCCCCAGCATTTT
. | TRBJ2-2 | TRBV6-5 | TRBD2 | CASSPLGAGDTGELFF | TGTGCCAGCAGTCCCTTGGGAGCGGGAGATACCGGGGAGCTGTTTTTT
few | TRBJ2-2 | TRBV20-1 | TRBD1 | CSARATGGLFTGELFF | TGCAGTGCTAGAGCGACAGGGGGCTTATTCACCGGGGAGCTGTTTTTT